Each of the 23 T cell receptor beta chains below was sequenced from the same sample in a study of regulatory T cells in long-lasting Graves disease (TCRdb year 2021). This specimen's time point label, per the study, means: persistent/refractory GD, antithyroid drugs over 5 years with positive TRAb. For both TCR sequencing and RNA sequencing, RNA was extracted from PBMCs using TRIzol. The library was produced with multiplex PCR. Instrument on record: Illumina HiSeq 4000. CDR3 regions were amplified by Arm-PCR with iRepertoire HTBI primers to construct TCR beta libraries. Through fastp at Q25 and MiXCR, TCRdb rebuilt clones from the public reads, retaining in-frame beta chains. Every CDR3 protein is listed once, alongside the most common genes and DNA of its rows. This sample has almost 350,000 distinct CDR3 sequences in its table, and about 20% of those were observed once. Clones ranked in the top ten supply 25% to 30% of the sample.

Sequences were derived from peripheral blood mononuclear cells (PBMCs), sampled when the disease was refractory, from a patient treated with antithyroid drugs. The receptors here all came from a female donor with Graves disease.

This clonotype turned up a few times. The chain couples TRBV6-9 to TRBJ1-6; no clear D. The CDR3 consists of 13 residues. CDR1 MNHGY and CDR2 SVAAGI come from the germline V gene. V was trimmed by 4 bases and J by 4 bases, leaving 5 bases between them. CDR3 DNA: TGTGCCAGCAGTTCAGTTTATAATTCACCCCTCCACTTT. Amino acid sequence: CASSSVYNSPLHF.

The sample holds a few counts of this clonotype. V and J are TRBV19 and TRBJ1-5, with 7 bases that match TRBD1. V dropped 3 bases and J dropped 6; count of bases not matched to a gene: 11. There are 16 residues in the CDR3. Germline V gives CDR1 LNHDA, CDR2 SQIVND (reference sequence). As DNA, the CDR3 is TGTGCCAGTAGTATCTTCCCTCTGGAGGGGGCTCAGCCCCAGCATTTT. Protein product: CASSIFPLEGAQPQHF.

Regarding this clonotype: This may come from a read error, since a much larger clone is one base off. The V call is TRBV7-2, the J call TRBJ2-5; unclear D gene. V was shortened by 0 bases and J by 7 bases, with 3 bases between the two germline ends. The CDR3 extends over 11 amino acids. The V gene's germline CDR1 is SGHTA and CDR2 FQGNSA. Here the CDR3 DNA reads TGTGCCAGCAGCTTAGCAATGACCCAGTACTTC. As protein: CASSLAMTQYF.

This sequence joins TRBV2 and TRBJ2-1; no clear D gene. CDR3 size: 12 residues. Germline CDR1 reads SNHLY; CDR2 reads FYNNEI. Trimming left V 4 bases short and J 11 bases short, with 12 bases between. The CDR3 nucleotides are TGTGCCAGCAGTGGGCCGCCGCTCAAGCAGTTCTTC. Protein sequence: CASSGPPLKQFF.

This clonotype was detected many times. The V call is TRBV3-1, the J call TRBJ2-7, with a possible D match to TRBD1 (6 bases). V was trimmed by 4 bases and J by 3 bases, leaving 13 bases between them. The CDR3 loop spans 14 amino acids. The germline CDR1 and CDR2 sequences are LGHDT and YNNKEL (reference sequence). The CDR3 DNA follows: TGTGCCAGCAGCCCCTCGGGACACGGCTACGAGCAGTACTTC. This encodes CASSPSGHGYEQYF.

The chain links TRBV6-1 to TRBJ1-3; 8 nucleotides match TRBD1. Trimming cost V 5 bases and J 2 bases; bases outside gene matches: 5. This CDR3 contains 15 residues. Germline assignment: CDR1 MNHNS and CDR2 SASEGT. CDR3 sequence reads: CASSRFRGPGNTIYF. The DNA for the CDR3 is TGTGCCAGCAGTCGATTCAGGGGGCCTGGAAACACCATATATTTT.

This clonotype was seen many times. The genes are TRBV12-3 or TRBV12-4 and TRBJ1-5; 7 nucleotides line up with TRBD1. J was trimmed by 6 bases and V by 9 bases; bases with no gene match: 11. CDR3 size: 14 residues. CDR3 coding DNA: TGTGCCAGTGGAGCCGCAGGGGGGGTTCAGCCCCAGCATTTT. This encodes CASGAAGGVQPQHF.

V is TRBV28 and J is TRBJ2-5; perhaps D is TRBD1 or TRBD2 (6 bases each). CDR1 is MDHEN, CDR2 SYDVKM, per germline. The CDR3 has 13 residues. Trimming removed 8 bases from V and 4 bases from J, with 14 bases in between. CDR3 residues: CASRGGHGETQYF. Written as DNA, the CDR3 is TGTGCCAGCCGAGGGGGGCACGGAGAGACCCAGTACTTC.

In its sample, this clonotype was seen a few times. V and J are TRBV10-3 and TRBJ1-2; 9 bases agree with TRBD1. Germline CDR1 and CDR2: ENHRY and SYGVKD. CDR3 size: 13 residues. The V and J ends lost 7 bases and 6 bases, in that order; junction bases with no gene match: 6. The CDR3: CAIKVGQGNGYTF. The CDR3 nucleotides are TGTGCCATCAAGGTGGGACAGGGAAATGGCTACACCTTC.

This clonotype was recorded at least ten times. This chain joins TRBV29-1 and TRBJ2-5; D gene uncertain. CDR1 and CDR2 (germline): SQVTM, ANQGSEA. The CDR3 contains 12 residues. Deletions cut 4 bases from V and 5 bases from J, with 11 bases between. CDR3 nucleotide sequence: TGCAGCGTTGGAGGCAGGCACGAGACCCAGTACTTC. Its translation: CSVGGRHETQYF.

Ten or more counts support this clonotype. The chain uses TRBV3-1 and TRBJ1-2; TRBD1 aligns across 7 bases. Germline V gives CDR1 LGHDT, CDR2 YNNKEL (reference sequence). The CDR3 spans 14 residues. V trimming: 2 bases; J trimming: 8 bases; junction bases outside the gene matches: 8. The chain's CDR3 is CASSQWGRGYGYTF. The CDR3, as DNA: TGTGCCAGCAGCCAATGGGGCAGGGGGTACGGCTACACCTTC.

Only a few counts were recorded for this clonotype. The chain uses TRBV10-3 and TRBJ2-7; 7 bases match TRBD2. This CDR3 has 12 residues. Germline trimming cut 8 bases from V and 7 bases from J; bases unmatched to any gene: 8. CDR1 is ENHRY, CDR2 SYGVKD, per germline. The CDR3 is CAIGLGREEQYF. CDR3 in DNA: TGTGCCATCGGCCTGGGGAGGGAGGAGCAGTACTTC.

Details on this clonotype: A much bigger clone sits one base away, suggesting this may be a read error. The J gene is TRBJ2-2, the V gene TRBV7-2; 8 nucleotides agree with TRBD1. Trimming cost V 3 bases and J 1 base; bases outside gene matches: 1. Germline values: CDR1 SGHTA, CDR2 FQGNSA. The CDR3 spans 15 residues. The CDR3 protein is CASSFGTGNTGELFF. The CDR3 DNA reads as TGTGCCAGCAGCTTTGGGACAGGGAACACCGGGGAGCTGTTTTTT. The variable domain in full, completed from reference TRBV7-2 and TRBJ2-2, reads GAGVSQSPSNKVTEKGKDVELRCDPISGHTALYWYRQSLGQGLEFLIYFQGNSAPDKSGLPSDRFSAERTGGSVSTLTIQRTQQEDSAVYLCASSFGTGNTGELFFGEGSRLTVL.

In this sample, this clonotype turned up many times. This chain joins TRBV6-5 and TRBJ1-1, with D perhaps TRBD1 (5 bases). Germline values: CDR1 MNHEY, CDR2 SVGAGI. The ends were cut back, 2 bases at V and 4 bases at J, with 14 bases in the middle. The CDR3 has 15 amino acids. CDR3 sequence: CASSYRGRAGTEAFF. CDR3 nucleotide sequence: TGTGCCAGCAGTTACCGGGGCAGGGCGGGCACTGAAGCTTTCTTT.

This clonotype came up a few times. This chain connects TRBV24-1 to TRBJ1-4; D call uncertain. CDR3 size: 13 residues. V gave up 9 bases and J gave up 8 bases, with 15 bases separating them. Germline V gives CDR1 KGHDR, CDR2 SFDVKD. CDR3 in amino acids: CATGSGVEEKLFF. The DNA for the CDR3 is TGTGCCACCGGGTCCGGTGTCGAGGAAAAACTGTTTTTT.

This clonotype showed up just once. V is TRBV7-6 and J is TRBJ1-5; the match to TRBD1 covers 7 bases. This CDR3 region has 15 residues. Germline CDR1 and CDR2: SGHVS and FNYEAQ. The junction had 11 bases not matched to a gene; V was cut back by 5 bases and J by 7 bases. CDR3 amino acids: CASSPLKGARQPQHF. The CDR3 DNA reads as TGTGCCAGCAGCCCACTCAAGGGGGCTCGGCAGCCCCAGCATTTT.

In its sample, this clonotype was seen a few times. The J gene is TRBJ2-7, the V gene TRBV7-9; D might be TRBD1 (5 bases). V lost 1 base, J lost 2 bases, and 18 bases lay in between. The germline gives CDR1 SEHNR, CDR2 FQNEAQ (reference sequence). This CDR3 spans 17 amino acids. The CDR3 here is CASSLVPGRVGTYEQYF. CDR3 DNA: TGTGCCAGCAGCTTAGTACCCGGCAGGGTTGGGACCTACGAGCAGTACTTC. The entire variable domain, with the rest obtained from reference TRBV7-9 and TRBJ2-7, is as follows: DTGVSQNPRHKITKRGQNVTFRCDPISEHNRLYWYRQTLGQGPEFLTYFQNEAQLEKSRLLSDRFSAERPKGSFSTLEIQRTEQGDSAMYLCASSLVPGRVGTYEQYFGPGTRLTVT.

This clonotype was counted between two and nine times. The junction and the germline gene differ at one end; a read error may be behind it. This sequence joins TRBV7-9 and TRBJ2-7, with TRBD1 identical over 11 bases. The CDR3 loop spans 12 amino acids. Per the germline V gene, CDR1 is SEHNR and CDR2 is FQNEAQ (reference sequence). The CDR3 region has the DNA TGTGCCAGCAGCTGGACAGGGGGCTTCCAGCACTTC. Protein: CASSWTGGFQHF.

There are a few counts of this clonotype. The chain has TRBV5-1 and TRBJ1-1; 8 nucleotides agree with TRBD1. The CDR3 spans 16 residues. The junction had 10 bases not matched to a gene; V was cut back by 4 bases and J by 2 bases. CDR1 SGHRS and CDR2 YFSETQ come from the germline V gene. CDR3 DNA: TGCGCCAGCAGCCCAGGGACAGGCTTTTTCAACACTGAAGCTTTCTTT. This gives the protein CASSPGTGFFNTEAFF.

This clonotype was seen a few times. V gene TRBV6-2 or TRBV6-3 combines with J gene TRBJ1-6; 7 bases are a match to TRBD1. Per the germline V gene, CDR1 is MNHEY and CDR2 is SVGEGT. There are 17 residues in the CDR3. Losses at the gene ends were 0 bases for V and 7 bases for J; bases not matched to a gene: 9. CDR3: CASSYSNRGQWNSPLHF. CDR3 in DNA: TGTGCCAGCAGTTACTCGAATAGGGGGCAGTGGAATTCACCCCTCCACTTT.

A note on this clonotype: Being one base from a much bigger clone, this may be a read error. J is TRBJ1-1 and V is TRBV7-3; D is unclear. The CDR3 consists of 13 residues. Germline-derived CDR1 and CDR2 are SGHTA and FQGTGA. The CDR3 region is CANSPRPDTEAFF. The CDR3 region has the DNA TGTGCCAACAGCCCTAGGCCTGACACTGAAGCTTTCTTT.

This clonotype was recorded many times. The rearrangement uses TRBV2 and TRBJ1-6, with D possibly being TRBD1 (6 bases). V lost 10 bases to trimming and J lost 7 bases, with 20 bases between them. Germline CDR1 is SNHLY and CDR2 is FYNNEI. This CDR3 comprises 15 residues. Here the CDR3 reads CATFSGTGLNSPLHF. CDR3 DNA sequence: TGTGCCACTTTTTCGGGCACAGGGTTGAATTCACCCCTCCACTTT. Looking up the rest from reference TRBV2 and TRBJ1-6 gives the full variable domain: EPEVTQTPSHQVTQMGQEVILRCVPISNHLYFYWYRQILGQKVEFLVSFYNNEISEKSEIFDDQFSVERPDGSNFTLKIRSTKLEDSAMYFCATFSGTGLNSPLHFGNGTRLTVT.

This clonotype has only a few counts. The chain employs TRBV29-1 and TRBJ1-1; D gene uncertain. V was pared by 4 bases and J by 3 bases, with 15 bases between. This CDR3 comprises 14 residues. Germline CDR1 is SQVTM and CDR2 is ANQGSEA. The DNA of the CDR3 is TGCAGCGTTGCCCTCCGAAGGGCCGACACTGAAGCTTTCTTT. Residues: CSVALRRADTEAFF.